The 8 T cell receptor beta chains below come from one sample, sequenced in a study of blood T cell repertoires in COVID-19. Assay used: immunoSEQ multiplex PCR; TCRdb lists only in-frame clones, some missing. Of roughly 230,000 clones in the sample, 84% were seen once. The sample consisted of peripheral blood. Receptors were obtained from a man in his fifties or sixties with acute or convalescent COVID-19.

The chain uses TRBV7-9 and TRBJ1-2; 7 positions agree with TRBD1. V lost 3 bases and J lost 2; bases outside the gene matches: 6. Germline CDR1 is SEHNR and CDR2 is FQNEAQ (reference sequence). The CDR3 is 15 amino acids. CDR3 protein: CASSFVQGGNYGYTF. The CDR3 DNA sequence: TGTGCCAGCAGCTTTGTGCAGGGGGGAAACTATGGCTACACCTTC.

The rearrangement links TRBV19 to TRBJ1-5; the D gene is possibly TRBD1 (5 bases). The CDR3 loop spans 16 amino acids. Between the trimmed V and J ends, which lost 6 bases and 2 bases, there was a span of 17 bases. Per germline, CDR1 LNHDA and CDR2 SQIVND (reference sequence). The CDR3 is CASRSAGDRRNQPQHF. Written as DNA, the CDR3 is TGTGCCAGTAGATCCGCGGGAGACAGACGCAATCAGCCCCAGCATTTT.

The chain has TRBV3-1 (or the pseudogene TRBV3-2) and TRBJ2-7, with 8 bases identical to TRBD2. The CDR3 runs to 14 residues. Germline loops: CDR1 LGHDT, CDR2 YNNKEL (reference sequence). V lost 5 bases to trimming and J lost 4 bases; unmatched junction nucleotides: 7. The CDR3 DNA reads TGTGCCAGCAGCTTCGGGGGGGGAGAGTACGAGCAGTACTTC. Its protein product is CASSFGGGEYEQYF.

This clone was seen a handful of times. CDR3 sequence (DNA): TGTGCCAGCAGCCGCAACAGTGGAGAGACCCAGTACTTC. Its translation is CASSRNSGETQYF. V gene TRBV11-3 combines with J gene TRBJ2-5; D is unresolved. The germline V gene encodes CDR1 SGHNT and CDR2 YENEEA. There are 13 residues in the CDR3. The germline V and J ends were trimmed by 5 bases and 4 bases, with 11 bases remaining between them.

The chain links TRBV25-1 to TRBJ2-5; TRBD2 agrees at 7 bases. This CDR3 has 15 amino acids. The germline CDR1 and CDR2 sequences are MGHDK and SYGVNS. V was clipped by 5 bases and J by 4 bases; unmatched bases: 10. In DNA, the CDR3 is TGTGCCAGCAGTACACCACCAGGGAGGGGAGAGACCCAGTACTTC. The encoded protein is CASSTPPGRGETQYF.

This clone was counted once. This chain connects TRBV12-3 or TRBV12-4 to TRBJ1-2; 8 nucleotides line up with TRBD1. V shed 6 bases and J 8 bases; nucleotides not matched to a gene: 8. The CDR3 contains 13 residues. CDR3 nucleotide sequence: TGTGCCAGCAGCTCGGACAGGGAGCCGGGCTACACCTTC. Translation: CASSSDREPGYTF.

The chain carries TRBV6-5 and TRBJ1-1; D not certain. Per the germline V gene, CDR1 is MNHEY and CDR2 is SVGAGI. The V and J ends lost 9 bases and 4 bases respectively, with 15 bases between them. The CDR3 loop spans 13 amino acids. The DNA of the CDR3 is TGTGCCAGTGGTCCGGAACGGGGCACTGAAGCTTTCTTT. It is translated as CASGPERGTEAFF.

The chain uses TRBV11-3 and TRBJ2-5; D remains unclear. The CDR3 spans 12 residues. V lost 5 bases and J lost 1, with 5 bases in between. The germline V gene has CDR1 SGHNT and CDR2 YENEEA. For the CDR3, the DNA is TGTGCCAGCAGCCACACCCAAGAGACCCAGTACTTC. Encoded protein: CASSHTQETQYF.